This TCR beta chain came from a study of neurological immune-mediated disorders (dated by TCRdb to about 2019). A note on the overall study: Peripheral blood TCR-beta repertoires from patients with HTLV-I-associated myelopathy (HAM/TSP), patients with multiple sclerosis, and healthy controls were compared in the study using UMI-based sequencing. The roughly 100 TCR-beta libraries included longitudinal samples, technical triplicates and paired sorted CD4+ and CD8+ T-cell subsets alongside PBMC samples. Technical triplicate libraries were sequenced to precisely calculate how much the frequency of each individual clone varied. The cohort was made up of 68 subjects, consisting of roughly 14 HAM/TSP patients, roughly 35 multiple sclerosis patients and around 20 healthy controls.

Inclusive of the bounding cysteine and phenylalanine, the CDR3 is 14 residues long. Just CDR3 DNA is preserved here, 42 bases in frame from base 1. CDR1 is given as SGHTA and CDR2 as FQGNSA, both from the germline V gene. The junction shows trimming of 2 bases on V and 6 bases on J, plus 10 bases between the germline ends. In light of the paper, this sample's time point label describes: technical triplicate 2. Libraries from unsorted PBMCs were made from 2 million PBMCs kept in RNAlater at -80 degrees C until RNA extraction. Peripheral blood was subjected to Ficoll-Hypaque density gradient centrifugation to isolate PBMCs, which were then cryopreserved in liquid nitrogen. To synthesize cDNA, template-switch 5'RACE was performed with a primer carrying a 10-nucleotide random unique molecular identifier so that each TCR transcript was tagged. Every sequencing run yielded over 170 million TCR-beta sequences covering 15-18 subjects. The RNeasy kit was used to extract total RNA. The KAPA Real-time Library Amplification kit was used to amplify TCR-beta VDJ regions with primers for the TCR constant region and the 5'RACE anchor. A first PCR added sample indexes and Illumina adaptors, after which a second PCR increased the library yield. After Ampure bead purification, the roughly 650 bp TCR product was size-selected on a 2% E-gel SizeSelection system. Library quality was checked on a Bioanalyzer, concentration was measured with Qubit, and libraries were quantified with the Kapa Library Quantification kit before pooling. Paired-end 2 x 150 bp sequencing of the libraries was performed on an Illumina HiSeq 2500. To increase sequence diversity, roughly 24-31% phiX was spiked into each library pool. Regarding the original processing steps: The UMI-based MiGEC pipeline processed quality-filtered reads and removed over 75% of raw TCR sequences during error correction. IMGT germline references were used for alignment of VDJ genes, and clonotypes were defined by a unique CDR3 amino acid sequence together with V-J genes. Clonal expansion, Shannon diversity and CDR3 relatedness (CalcPairwiseDistances, ClusterSamples) were evaluated with VDJtools, and phylogenetic trees were built with CLCbio workbench. Clones with at least 8 unique UMIs were defined as expanded, with this threshold being based on coefficient-of-variation modelling across technical triplicates. TCRdb cleaned the public reads at Q25 with fastp, built clones with MiXCR and kept in-frame beta chains. Duplicate CDR3 protein sequences are folded into a single record with the most common DNA and genes. The V and J calls were determined by TCRdb, not by the authors. The sample data list tens of thousands of distinct CDR3 sequences, and more than 20% of these were observed just once. The leading ten clones occupy about 4.5% of the sample.

Overall study outcomes, separate from this receptor: TCR clonal expansion was greatest in HAM/TSP patients and smallest in MS patients, who ranked below even healthy controls. Expanded clones from different subjects shared no identical CDR3 amino acid sequences, which suggests that TCR-beta repertoires were private in all groups.

This clonotype was observed many times. The specificity of this receptor is unknown. The input lacks base qualities; no much larger clone sits a single base away. The receptor chain draws on TRBV7-2 and TRBJ2-2, with TRBD1 tentatively as D gene (5 bases match). This TCR derives from a man aged 55-75 years with HTLV-1-associated myelopathy (HAM/TSP). Sequences were obtained from PBMCs. The base sequence is TGTGCCAGCAGCTTATTAGGGGTGGCCGGGGAGCTGTTTTTT. It is translated as CASSLLGVAGELFF.